A selection of T cell receptor beta chains follows, all from one sample in a study of T cells in Graves' hyperthyroidism and ophthalmopathy. TCRdb passed the multiplex PCR reads through MiXCR, listing each CDR3 protein once. Counted here are a few hundred thousand distinct CDR3 sequences, 15% to 20% occurring once; the ten biggest clones make up roughly 29%. The sample taken for sequencing was blood. These TCRs come from a woman under 40 with Graves' ophthalmopathy. Both conserved end residues are part of each CDR3. A D gene is named only where the DNA matches it firmly. Expanded clones get a size class; other rows say once, few or many, or leave the size out.

CDR3 DNA	CDR3 protein	J gene	V gene	clone size	D gene
TGTGCCAGCAGCTCATACGGGACTTCAGGGGAGACCCAGTACTTC	CASSSYGTSGETQYF	TRBJ2-5	TRBV4-2	few	.
TGTGCCAGCTCCTTCGTTAGCGGGAGGGCCACAGTCTCGTTCGAGCAGTACTTC	CASSFVSGRATVSFEQYF	TRBJ2-7	TRBV6-1	many	TRBD2
TGTGCCAGCAGCGTGGACCCGGGACCGCGCTCTGGAAACACCATATATTTT	CASSVDPGPRSGNTIYF	TRBJ1-3	TRBV9	.	.
TGTGCCAGCAGCTCAATGGACAGGGAATATGGCTACACCTTC	CASSSMDREYGYTF	TRBJ1-2	TRBV3-1	.	TRBD1
TGTGCCAGCAGGAGAGGGCAGGGTCCAGATACGCAGTATTTT	CASRRGQGPDTQYF	TRBJ2-3	TRBV27	many	.
TGTGCCAGCAGGCCTTCTAGCGGGAGGGGCCCCTACAATGAGCAGTTCTTC	CASRPSSGRGPYNEQFF	TRBJ2-1	TRBV7-9	.	TRBD2
TGCAGTGCCCCAGGAACCACTAATGAAAAACTGTTTTTT	CSAPGTTNEKLFF	TRBJ1-4	TRBV20-1	many	.
TGTGCCAGCAGTTACGGTGACAGCCCCCATGGCTACACCTTC	CASSYGDSPHGYTF	TRBJ1-2	TRBV6-2/TRBV6-3	few	.
TGTGCCAGCAGTTACTCCAGGGAAGCTTTCTTT	CASSYSREAFF	TRBJ1-1	TRBV6-5	many	.
TGTGCCAGCAGTTGGGGCAGAGACATATTGAACACTGAAGCTTTCTTT	CASSWGRDILNTEAFF	TRBJ1-1	TRBV28	many	.
TGTGCCAGCAGCCCCGGGACAGGGCAAGGAAACTATGGCTACACCTTC	CASSPGTGQGNYGYTF	TRBJ1-2	TRBV28	many	TRBD1
TGTGCCAGCAGTCTTGATAGCGGGCTGGGGGAGCTGTTTTTT	CASSLDSGLGELFF	TRBJ2-2	TRBV6-1	.	TRBD2
TGCAGTGCTAGAGATCTCAGCGGGTCTACCTACGAGCAGTACTTC	CSARDLSGSTYEQYF	TRBJ2-7	TRBV20-1	few	.
TGCAGCGTTGAAGGGGGAAAGGGCATGAACACTGAAGCTTTCTTT	CSVEGGKGMNTEAFF	TRBJ1-1	TRBV29-1	few	.
TGTGCCACCAGTGAATCTCAGGGTTACGAGCAGTACTTC	CATSESQGYEQYF	TRBJ2-7	TRBV24-1	few	.
TGTGCCACCAGCAGAGGCCGGGATGGGAGCAATCAGCCCCAGCATTTT	CATSRGRDGSNQPQHF	TRBJ1-5	TRBV15	.	.
TGTGCCATCAGCTTAGGGGGTACGACAGGGGGCTCTGGGGCCAACGTCCTGACTTTC	CAISLGGTTGGSGANVLTF	TRBJ2-6	TRBV11-2	.	TRBD1
TGTGCCAGCAGCCAAAGAAAGGGTGGGACCAATGAGCAGTTCTTC	CASSQRKGGTNEQFF	TRBJ2-1	TRBV7-2	many	.
TGCAGTGCTAGCCGCATACAGGGGCCGACTGAAGCTTTCTTT	CSASRIQGPTEAFF	TRBJ1-1	TRBV20-1	many	TRBD1
TGTGCCAGCAGTTTACCTCCACCACAGAGCTACGAGCAGTACTTC	CASSLPPPQSYEQYF	TRBJ2-7	TRBV28	many	.
TGCAGCGTTCTACCCTTCCCCGTATACAATGAGCAGTTCTTC	CSVLPFPVYNEQFF	TRBJ2-1	TRBV29-1	.	.
TGTGCCAGCAGCTTCGGCTTCAGTCAGCCCCAGCATTTT	CASSFGFSQPQHF	TRBJ1-5	TRBV11-2	many	.
TGTGCCAGTAGTTATGCGACAGTCGGGGAAAAACTGTTTTTT	CASSYATVGEKLFF	TRBJ1-4	TRBV19	.	.
TGTGCCAGCAGTGCTTATTTCGGACAGGGGCAGGTTGGCTACACCTTC	CASSAYFGQGQVGYTF	TRBJ1-2	TRBV28	few	TRBD1
TGTGCCAGCAGCGTAACCCCCGACAGGGCCGTCGGGGAGCTGTTTTTT	CASSVTPDRAVGELFF	TRBJ2-2	TRBV9	few	TRBD1
TGTGCCAGCAGCCAAGTACCGGGCCCCTATGGCTACACCTTC	CASSQVPGPYGYTF	TRBJ1-2	TRBV3-1	.	.
TGTGCCAGCAGCTTAGGGGGGAAAGATACGCAGTATTTT	CASSLGGKDTQYF	TRBJ2-3	TRBV7-8	many	.
TGCGCCAGCAGCCAAGATCCTACGCAAAACATTCAGTACTTC	CASSQDPTQNIQYF	TRBJ2-4	TRBV4-3	few	.